This entry features one TCR beta chain sequence. These data come from a study of T cell changes during pregnancy in multiple sclerosis. The CDR3 is 12 amino acids. The V end lost 8 bases, the J end lost 2 bases, and 10 bases lay between the germline ends. CDR1 and CDR2 from the germline V gene are MNHNY and SVGAGI (reference sequence). Sequencing used immunoSEQ multiplex PCR; TCRdb keeps in-frame clones, though not all of them. This repertoire shows about 100,000 clones, 91% found once; its top ten account for over 3%. Sequencing used peripheral blood, obtained in the second trimester of pregnancy. The origin of this receptor is a female donor with multiple sclerosis, enrolled in a pregnancy study. This rearrangement joins TRBV6-6 to TRBJ2-7; D perhaps matches TRBD1 (5 bases). Written as DNA, the CDR3 is TGTGCCAGCTGTCAGGGTGCCTACGAGCAGTACTTC. Residues: CASCQGAYEQYF.